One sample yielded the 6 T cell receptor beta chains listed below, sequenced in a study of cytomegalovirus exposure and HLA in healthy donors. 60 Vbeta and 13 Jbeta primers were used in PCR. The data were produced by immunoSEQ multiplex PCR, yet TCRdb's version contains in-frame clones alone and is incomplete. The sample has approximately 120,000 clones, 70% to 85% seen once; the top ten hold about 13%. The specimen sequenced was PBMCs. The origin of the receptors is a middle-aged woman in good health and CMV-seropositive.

CDR3 region: CASSPGGFTDTQYF. The CDR3 bases are TGTGCCAGCAGCCCAGGAGGATTCACAGATACGCAGTATTTT. V usage is TRBV11-3 and J usage is TRBJ2-3; a weak D match, TRBD2 (5 bases). Trimming shortened V by 5 bases and J by 2 bases, and 11 bases separated the two germline ends. The length of the CDR3 is 14 residues. Germline lookup yields CDR1 SGHNT and CDR2 YENEEA.

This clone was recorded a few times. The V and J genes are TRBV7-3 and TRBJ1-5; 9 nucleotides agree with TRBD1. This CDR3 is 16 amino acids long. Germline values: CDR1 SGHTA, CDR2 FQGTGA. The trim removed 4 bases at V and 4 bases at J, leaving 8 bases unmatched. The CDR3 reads CASSSVQGAGNQPQHF. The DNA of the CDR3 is TGTGCCAGCAGCTCTGTACAGGGGGCCGGTAATCAGCCCCAGCATTTT.

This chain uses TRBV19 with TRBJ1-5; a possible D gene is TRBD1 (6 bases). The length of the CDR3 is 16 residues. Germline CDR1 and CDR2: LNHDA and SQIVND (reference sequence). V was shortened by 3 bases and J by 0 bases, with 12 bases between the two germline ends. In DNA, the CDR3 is TGTGCCAGTAGTATCCTACAGGGTGGTAGCAATCAGCCCCAGCATTTT. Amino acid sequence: CASSILQGGSNQPQHF.

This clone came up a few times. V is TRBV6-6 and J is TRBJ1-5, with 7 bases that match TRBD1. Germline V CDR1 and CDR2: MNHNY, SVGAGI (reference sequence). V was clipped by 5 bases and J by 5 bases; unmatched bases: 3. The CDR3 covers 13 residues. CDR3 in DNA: TGTGCCAGCAGTGACAGGGTGGATCAGCCCCAGCATTTT. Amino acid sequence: CASSDRVDQPQHF.

The CDR3 DNA follows: TGTGCCAGCAGTTTATCCACTAGCGGGAGGGATACGCAGTATTTT. Translating it yields CASSLSTSGRDTQYF. This chain connects TRBV27 to TRBJ2-3, with 12 positions matching TRBD2. The ends lost 0 bases at V and 6 bases at J; junction bases unmatched: 1. From germline, CDR1 is MNHEY and CDR2 SMNVEV (reference sequence). This CDR3 region has 15 residues.

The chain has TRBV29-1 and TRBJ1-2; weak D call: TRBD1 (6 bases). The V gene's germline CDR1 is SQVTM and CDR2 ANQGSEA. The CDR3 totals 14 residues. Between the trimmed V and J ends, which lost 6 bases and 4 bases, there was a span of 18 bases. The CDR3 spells CSVVTRGSFYGYTF. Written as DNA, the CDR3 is TGCAGCGTCGTCACCAGGGGTTCTTTCTATGGCTACACCTTC.